Following are 20 T cell receptor beta chains from one sample sequenced in a study of shared clonotypes between healthy human individuals. TCRdb's table, derived via immunoSEQ multiplex PCR, lists solely in-frame clones and lacks some. Of some 240,000 clones in the sample, approximately 70% were seen once. Specimen: memory CD4+ T cells sorted from blood. Subset specified: CD45RA-negative fraction. These receptors all stem from a man in his thirties or forties in good health.

This chain joins TRBV21-1 and TRBJ2-7; whether TRBD2, the table's D call, matches the DNA was not checked. TRBV21-1 is noted as a pseudogene. This CDR3 comprises 17 residues. This CDR3 reads CASSKEAWKREGYEQYF. The CDR3 DNA follows: TGTGCCAGCAGCAAAGAAGCGTGGAAGCGGGAGGGCTACGAGCAGTACTTC.

This chain uses TRBV5-1 with TRBJ2-5; 9 bases map to TRBD2. The CDR3 is 16 amino acids. Germline V gives CDR1 SGHRS, CDR2 YFSETQ. J gave up 5 bases and V 3 bases, and 11 bases lay outside the gene matches. CDR3 nucleotides: TGCGCCAGCAGCTCCGGTAATAGCGGGAGTTTTGAGACCCAGTACTTC. Its translation: CASSSGNSGSFETQYF.

This chain connects TRBV18 to TRBJ1-2; possible D gene TRBD1, 5 bases. Trimming cost V 3 bases and J 2 bases, with 7 bases left between them. This CDR3 has 13 amino acids. CDR1 is KGHSH and CDR2 is LQKENI in the germline V gene. CDR3 in DNA: TGTGCCAGCTCACCTGCAGGGAACTATGGCTACACCTTC. Translating it yields CASSPAGNYGYTF.

J is TRBJ1-1 and V is TRBV5-4; 7 bases map to TRBD1. This CDR3 has 19 amino acids. Trimming took 0 bases from V and 5 from J; bases not matched to a gene: 19. Germline V gene sequence: CDR1 SGHNT, CDR2 YYREEE (reference sequence). CDR3 DNA sequence: TGTGCCAGCAGCTTGGGGGGCGTCTATACAGGGGCCCCGGGGACTGAAGCTTTCTTT. Protein product: CASSLGGVYTGAPGTEAFF.

This clone was counted a single time. The chain has TRBV18 and TRBJ1-1; TRBD1 is a possible D gene (6 bases). V gave up 2 bases and J gave up 1 base, with 11 bases separating them. The CDR3 spans 15 residues. Germline-derived CDR1 and CDR2 are KGHSH and LQKENI. The CDR3 here is CASSPNRVANTEAFF. CDR3 coding DNA: TGTGCCAGCTCACCAAACAGGGTAGCGAACACTGAAGCTTTCTTT.

The chain carries TRBV27 and TRBJ1-2; 8 nucleotides match TRBD1. CDR3 length: 12 amino acids. V trimming: 8 bases; J trimming: 7 bases; junction bases outside the gene matches: 6. Germline V gene sequence: CDR1 MNHEY, CDR2 SMNVEV (reference sequence). The CDR3 region has the DNA TGTGCCAGCCGGACAGGGTTTGCTGGCTACACCTTC. It translates to CASRTGFAGYTF.

In this sample, this clone turned up once. This chain uses TRBV28 with TRBJ2-2, with TRBD2 as a possible D gene (5 bases). Trimming stripped 2 bases from V and 0 bases from J, with 10 bases between. This CDR3 contains 16 residues. The germline V gene encodes CDR1 MDHEN and CDR2 SYDVKM. As DNA, the CDR3 is TGTGCCAGCAGTTTAAGCCCTAGCTCGAACACCGGGGAGCTGTTTTTT. Its protein is CASSLSPSSNTGELFF.

V is TRBV5-5 and J is TRBJ1-2; 7 bases align to TRBD1. The CDR3 is 17 amino acids. CDR1 is SGHKS, CDR2 YYEKEE, per germline (reference sequence). Trimming took 5 bases from V and 2 from J; bases not matched to a gene: 15. The CDR3 is CASRPQGAPTGNYGYTF. As DNA, the CDR3 is TGTGCCAGCAGACCACAAGGGGCCCCGACAGGGAACTATGGCTACACCTTC.

The CDR3 protein is CASSRDGRTYEQYF. DNA of the CDR3: TGTGCCAGCAGTCGGGACGGAAGGACCTACGAGCAGTACTTC. The chain recombines TRBV6-1 with TRBJ2-7; TRBD1 or TRBD2 may be the D gene (5 bases each). Germline V gene sequence: CDR1 MNHNS, CDR2 SASEGT. This CDR3 is built from 14 residues. Between the trimmed V and J ends, which lost 5 bases and 2 bases, there was a span of 13 bases.

Of note for this clone: A single base separates this from a much larger clone, so it may be a read error. V gene TRBV9 combines with J gene TRBJ1-2; D not resolved. The CDR3 is 13 amino acids. Trimming shortened V by 0 bases and J by 3 bases, and 6 bases separated the two germline ends. Germline V lookup: CDR1 SGDLS, CDR2 YYNGEE. The CDR3 nucleotides read TGTGCCAGCAGCGTAGGCGGGTACTATGGCTACACCTTC. It codes for CASSVGGYYGYTF.

This clone was observed many times. The rearrangement joins TRBV7-2 to TRBJ2-3; D gene uncertain. V lost 5 bases and J 4 bases, leaving 7 bases between the germline ends. CDR3 length: 12 residues. CDR1 SGHTA and CDR2 FQGNSA come from the germline V gene. DNA of the CDR3: TGTGCCAGCAGCCAATACGCAGATACGCAGTATTTT. Protein sequence: CASSQYADTQYF.

The V gene is TRBV6-5, the J gene TRBJ1-2, with D maybe TRBD1 (5 bases). The CDR3 runs to 13 residues. Germline values: CDR1 MNHEY, CDR2 SVGAGI. Trimming removed 6 bases from V and 5 bases from J, with 13 bases in between. CDR3 DNA: TGTGCCAGCAGCCTTGGGACCGCTTATGGCTACACCTTC. Translation: CASSLGTAYGYTF.

This clone was counted between two and nine times. The gene calls are TRBV5-6 and TRBJ1-2; D is unclear. Trimming stripped 2 bases from V and 5 bases from J, with 7 bases between. The CDR3 spans 12 residues. Germline V gene lookup returns CDR1 SGHDT and CDR2 YYEEEE. The CDR3 DNA reads TGTGCCAGCAGCTTAGGACTTTATGGCTACACCTTC. It codes for CASSLGLYGYTF.

The rearrangement uses TRBV19 and TRBJ2-7, with D possibly being TRBD1 or TRBD2 (6 bases each). Germline values: CDR1 LNHDA, CDR2 SQIVND (reference sequence). This CDR3 is built from 13 residues. With 9 bases removed from V and 2 bases from J, the gap between germline ends came to 14 bases. The CDR3 reads CASRRGKAYEQYF. CDR3 coding DNA: TGTGCCAGCCGGAGGGGGAAGGCCTACGAGCAGTACTTC.

The rearrangement uses TRBV5-4 and TRBJ2-5, with TRBD2 matching 8 bases. CDR1 and CDR2 (germline): SGHNT, YYREEE (reference sequence). This CDR3 is built from 15 residues. V lost 4 bases to trimming and J lost 5 bases; unmatched junction nucleotides: 10. The CDR3 loop is CASSTGGVPSETQYF. In nucleotides, the CDR3 is TGTGCCAGCAGCACGGGAGGGGTCCCCTCCGAGACCCAGTACTTC.

The chain carries TRBV5-1 and TRBJ1-4, with D perhaps TRBD1 (6 bases). Germline V gives CDR1 SGHRS, CDR2 YFSETQ. CDR3 length: 14 residues. V was clipped by 4 bases and J by 4 bases, with 11 bases between them. The CDR3 reads CASSPQGINEKLFF. The CDR3 DNA reads as TGCGCCAGCAGCCCACAGGGAATTAATGAAAAACTGTTTTTT.

This clone has only a few counts. The gene calls are TRBV2 and TRBJ2-5; D not certain. CDR1 is SNHLY, CDR2 FYNNEI, per germline. The CDR3 spans 13 residues. The V end was cut by 5 bases, the J end by 4 bases, with 11 bases between. The CDR3 DNA sequence: TGTGCCAGCAGTAACATGGACGGAGAGACCCAGTACTTC. This encodes CASSNMDGETQYF.

CDR3 DNA sequence: TGTGCCAGCAGCTTAGTACTCGGCTCGTCGCAGTTCTTC. It yields the protein CASSLVLGSSQFF. The chain uses TRBV11-1 and TRBJ2-1; D not resolved. The CDR3 length is 13 residues. V was clipped by 1 base and J by 12 bases, with 13 bases between them. Germline V gives CDR1 SGHAT, CDR2 FQDESV (reference sequence).

The rearrangement links TRBV18 to TRBJ2-7, with TRBD2 identical over 11 bases. The length of the CDR3 is 16 residues. V was clipped by 6 bases and J by 4 bases; unmatched bases: 11. Per the germline V gene, CDR1 is KGHSH and CDR2 is LQKENI. The CDR3 loop is CASSPSSGRGGYEQYF. The CDR3 coding sequence is TGTGCCAGCTCGCCGAGTAGCGGGAGGGGTGGATACGAGCAGTACTTC. Complete variable domain (other parts from reference TRBV18 and TRBJ2-7): NAGVMQNPRHLVRRRGQEARLRCSPMKGHSHVYWYRQLPEEGLKFMVYLQKENIIDESGMPKERFSAEFPKEGPSILRIQQVVRGDSAAYFCASSPSSGRGGYEQYFGPGTRLTVT.

The chain employs TRBV27 and TRBJ2-7; D uncertain. The V gene's germline CDR1 is MNHEY and CDR2 SMNVEV (reference sequence). The CDR3 covers 14 residues. Trimming removed 0 bases at V and 2 bases at J, with 8 bases between. CDR3: CASSLSSRPYEQYF. In DNA form, the CDR3 reads TGTGCCAGCAGTTTATCGAGCCGTCCCTACGAGCAGTACTTC.